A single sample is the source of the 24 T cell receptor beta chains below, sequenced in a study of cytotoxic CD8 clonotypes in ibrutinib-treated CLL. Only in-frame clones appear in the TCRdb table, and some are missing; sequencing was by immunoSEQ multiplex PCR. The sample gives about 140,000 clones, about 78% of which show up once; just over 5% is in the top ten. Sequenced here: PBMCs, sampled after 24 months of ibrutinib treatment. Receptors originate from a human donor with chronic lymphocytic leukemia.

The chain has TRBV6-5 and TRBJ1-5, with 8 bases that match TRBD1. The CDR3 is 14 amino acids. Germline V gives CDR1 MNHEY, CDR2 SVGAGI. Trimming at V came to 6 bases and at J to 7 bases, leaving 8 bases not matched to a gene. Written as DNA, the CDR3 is TGTGCCAGCAGGCCAGGGGGCATGGAACAGCCCCAGCATTTT. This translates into CASRPGGMEQPQHF.

The chain's CDR3 is CASSRAGQETQYF. CDR3 DNA sequence: TGTGCCAGCAGCCGAGCGGGACAAGAGACCCAGTACTTC. J is TRBJ2-5 and V is TRBV11-3, with 7 bases lining up with TRBD2. This CDR3 has 13 residues. V lost 5 bases, J lost 2 bases, and 2 bases stayed unmatched. Germline CDR1 is SGHNT and CDR2 is YENEEA.

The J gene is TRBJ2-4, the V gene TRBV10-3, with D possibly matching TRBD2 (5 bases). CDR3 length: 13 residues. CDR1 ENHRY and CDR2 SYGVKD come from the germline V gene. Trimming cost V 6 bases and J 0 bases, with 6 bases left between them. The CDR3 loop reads CAIRREAKNIQYF. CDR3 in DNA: TGTGCCATCAGGAGGGAAGCCAAAAACATTCAGTACTTC.

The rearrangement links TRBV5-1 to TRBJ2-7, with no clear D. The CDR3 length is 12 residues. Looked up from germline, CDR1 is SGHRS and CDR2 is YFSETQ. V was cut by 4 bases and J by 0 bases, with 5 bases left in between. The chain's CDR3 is CASSPPSYEQYF. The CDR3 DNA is TGCGCCAGCAGCCCCCCCTCCTACGAGCAGTACTTC. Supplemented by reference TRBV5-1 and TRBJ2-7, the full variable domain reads KAGVTQTPRYLIKTRGQQVTLSCSPISGHRSVSWYQQTPGQGLQFLFEYFSETQRNKGNFPGRFSGRQFSNSRSEMNVSTLELGDSALYLCASSPPSYEQYFGPGTRLTVT.

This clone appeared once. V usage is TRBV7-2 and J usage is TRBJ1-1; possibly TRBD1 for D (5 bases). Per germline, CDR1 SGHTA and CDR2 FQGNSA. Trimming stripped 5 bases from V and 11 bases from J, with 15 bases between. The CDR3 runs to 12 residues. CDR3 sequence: CASSPGGVAAFF. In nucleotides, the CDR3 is TGTGCCAGCAGCCCCGGGGGGGTAGCGGCTTTCTTT. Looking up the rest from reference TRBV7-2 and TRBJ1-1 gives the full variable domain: GAGVSQSPSNKVTEKGKDVELRCDPISGHTALYWYRQSLGQGLEFLIYFQGNSAPDKSGLPSDRFSAERTGGSVSTLTIQRTQQEDSAVYLCASSPGGVAAFFGQGTRLTVV.

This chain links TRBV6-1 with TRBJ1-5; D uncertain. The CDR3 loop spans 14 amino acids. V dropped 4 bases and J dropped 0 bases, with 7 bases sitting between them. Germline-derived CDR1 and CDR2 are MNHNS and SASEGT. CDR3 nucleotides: TGTGCCAGCAGTGTCAGTGGTAGCAATCAGCCCCAGCATTTT. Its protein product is CASSVSGSNQPQHF.

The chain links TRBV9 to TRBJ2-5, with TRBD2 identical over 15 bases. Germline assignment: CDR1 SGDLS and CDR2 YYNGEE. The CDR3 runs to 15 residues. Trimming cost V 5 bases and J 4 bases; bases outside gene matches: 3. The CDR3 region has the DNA TGTGCCAGCAGACCGGGACTAGCGGGAGGAGAGACCCAGTACTTC. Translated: CASRPGLAGGETQYF. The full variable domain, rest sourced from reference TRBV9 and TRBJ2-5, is DSGVTQTPKHLITATGQRVTLRCSPRSGDLSVYWYQQSLDQGLQFLIQYYNGEERAKGNILERFSAQQFPDLHSELNLSSLELGDSALYFCASRPGLAGGETQYFGPGTRLLVL.

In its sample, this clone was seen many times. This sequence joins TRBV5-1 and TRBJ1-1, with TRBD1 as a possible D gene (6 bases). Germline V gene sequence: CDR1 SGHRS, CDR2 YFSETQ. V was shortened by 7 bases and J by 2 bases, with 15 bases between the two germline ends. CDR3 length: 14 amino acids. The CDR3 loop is CASRPRTANTEAFF. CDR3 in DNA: TGCGCCAGCCGTCCCCGGACAGCTAACACTGAAGCTTTCTTT.

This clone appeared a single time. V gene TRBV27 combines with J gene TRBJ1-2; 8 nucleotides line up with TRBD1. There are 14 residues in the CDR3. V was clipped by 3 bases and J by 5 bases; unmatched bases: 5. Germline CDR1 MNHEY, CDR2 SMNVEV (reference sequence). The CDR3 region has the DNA TGTGCCAGCAGTTTGGGGACAGGAGGGTATGGCTACACCTTC. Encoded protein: CASSLGTGGYGYTF.

This chain's CDR3 is CASSDEGGETQYF. The CDR3, as DNA: TGTGCCAGCAGTGATGAGGGGGGTGAGACCCAGTACTTC. The chain carries TRBV2 and TRBJ2-5; the D call may be TRBD1 or TRBD2 (6 bases each). Trimming removed 3 bases at V and 5 bases at J, with 10 bases between. Germline lookup yields CDR1 SNHLY and CDR2 FYNNEI. The CDR3 extends over 13 amino acids.

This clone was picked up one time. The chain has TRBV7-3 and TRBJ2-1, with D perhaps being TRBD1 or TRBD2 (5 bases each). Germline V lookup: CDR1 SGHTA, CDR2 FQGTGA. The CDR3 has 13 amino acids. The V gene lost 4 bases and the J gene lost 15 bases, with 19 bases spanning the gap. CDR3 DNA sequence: TGTGCCAGCAGCTCGAATGCCGGGACCCGCTCGTTCTTC. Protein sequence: CASSSNAGTRSFF.

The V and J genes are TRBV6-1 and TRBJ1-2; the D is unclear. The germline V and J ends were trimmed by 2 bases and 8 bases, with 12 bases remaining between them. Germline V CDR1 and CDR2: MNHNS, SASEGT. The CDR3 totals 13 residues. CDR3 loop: CASSERGLGGYTF. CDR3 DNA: TGTGCCAGCAGTGAAAGAGGGCTTGGGGGCTACACCTTC.

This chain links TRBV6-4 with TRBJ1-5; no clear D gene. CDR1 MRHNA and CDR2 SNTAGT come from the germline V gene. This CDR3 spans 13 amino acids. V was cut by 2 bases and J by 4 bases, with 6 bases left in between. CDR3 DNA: TGTGCCAGCAGTGACGGGGAGAATCAGCCCCAGCATTTT. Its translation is CASSDGENQPQHF.

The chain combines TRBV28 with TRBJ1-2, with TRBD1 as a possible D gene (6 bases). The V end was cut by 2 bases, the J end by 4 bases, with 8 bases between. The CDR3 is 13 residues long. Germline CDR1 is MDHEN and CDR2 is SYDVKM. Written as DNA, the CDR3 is TGTGCCAGCAGTTTACAGGGGACCTATGGCTACACCTTC. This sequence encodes CASSLQGTYGYTF.

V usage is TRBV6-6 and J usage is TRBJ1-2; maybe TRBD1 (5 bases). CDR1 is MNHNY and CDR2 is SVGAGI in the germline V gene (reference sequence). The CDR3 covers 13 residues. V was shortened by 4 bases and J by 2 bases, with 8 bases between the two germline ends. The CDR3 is CASSSTENYGYTF. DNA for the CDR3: TGTGCCAGCAGTTCGACAGAGAACTATGGCTACACCTTC.

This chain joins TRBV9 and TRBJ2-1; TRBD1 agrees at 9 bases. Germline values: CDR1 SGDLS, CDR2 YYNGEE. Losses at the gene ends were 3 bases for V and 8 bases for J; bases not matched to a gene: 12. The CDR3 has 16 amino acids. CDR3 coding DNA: TGTGCCAGCAGCGGTGGGGTCACAGGGGGCGTCGATGAGCAGTTCTTC. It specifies CASSGGVTGGVDEQFF.

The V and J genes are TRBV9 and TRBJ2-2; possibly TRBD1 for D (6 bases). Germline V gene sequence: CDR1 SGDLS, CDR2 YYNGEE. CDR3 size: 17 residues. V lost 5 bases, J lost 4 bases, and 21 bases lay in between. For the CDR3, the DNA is TGTGCCAGCAGTCTTACCCAAACGGGACACCTCACCGGGGAGCTGTTTTTT. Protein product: CASSLTQTGHLTGELFF.

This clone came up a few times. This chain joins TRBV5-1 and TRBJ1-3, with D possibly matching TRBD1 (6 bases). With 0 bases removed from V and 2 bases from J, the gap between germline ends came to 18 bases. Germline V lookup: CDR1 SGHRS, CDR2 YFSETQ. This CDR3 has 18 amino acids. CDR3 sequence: CASSLVGPHGGAGNTIYF. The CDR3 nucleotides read TGCGCCAGCAGCTTGGTGGGGCCCCACGGGGGCGCTGGAAACACCATATATTTT.

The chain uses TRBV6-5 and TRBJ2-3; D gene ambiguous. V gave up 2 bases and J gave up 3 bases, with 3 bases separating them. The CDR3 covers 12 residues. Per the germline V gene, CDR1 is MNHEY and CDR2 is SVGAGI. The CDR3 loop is CASSYGTDTQYF. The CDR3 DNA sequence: TGTGCCAGCAGTTACGGTACAGATACGCAGTATTTT.

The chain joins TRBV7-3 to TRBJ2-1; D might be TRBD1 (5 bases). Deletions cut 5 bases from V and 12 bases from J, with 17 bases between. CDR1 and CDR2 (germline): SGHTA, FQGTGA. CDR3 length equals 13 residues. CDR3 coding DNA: TGTGCCAGCAGCCTCGGACAACCTTATGCGCAGTTCTTC. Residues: CASSLGQPYAQFF.

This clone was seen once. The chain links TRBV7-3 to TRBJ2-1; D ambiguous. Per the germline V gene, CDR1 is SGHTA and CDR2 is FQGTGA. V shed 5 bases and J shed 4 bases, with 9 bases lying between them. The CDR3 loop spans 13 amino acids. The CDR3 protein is CASSADWYNEQFF. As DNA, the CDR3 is TGTGCCAGCAGCGCAGACTGGTACAATGAGCAGTTCTTC.

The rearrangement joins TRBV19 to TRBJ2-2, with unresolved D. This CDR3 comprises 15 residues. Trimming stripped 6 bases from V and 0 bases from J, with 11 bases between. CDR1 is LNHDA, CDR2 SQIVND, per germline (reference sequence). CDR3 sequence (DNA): TGTGCCAGTAGGTCGCGTAGCCCGAACACCGGGGAGCTGTTTTTT. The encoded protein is CASRSRSPNTGELFF.

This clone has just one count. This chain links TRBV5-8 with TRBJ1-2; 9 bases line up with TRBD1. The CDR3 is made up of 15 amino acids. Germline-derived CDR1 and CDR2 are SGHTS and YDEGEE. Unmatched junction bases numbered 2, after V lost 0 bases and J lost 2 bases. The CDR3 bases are TGTGCCAGCAGCTTGGGGACAGGGGTAAACTATGGCTACACCTTC. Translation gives CASSLGTGVNYGYTF.

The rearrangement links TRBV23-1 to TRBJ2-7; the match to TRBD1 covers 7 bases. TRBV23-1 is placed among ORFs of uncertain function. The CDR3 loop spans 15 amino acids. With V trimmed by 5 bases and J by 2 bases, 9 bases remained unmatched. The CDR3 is CASSGHNRGTYEQYF. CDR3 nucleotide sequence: TGCGCCAGCAGTGGCCACAACAGGGGAACCTACGAGCAGTACTTC.